This is a list of T cell receptor beta chains from one sample in a study of blood T cell repertoires in COVID-19. TCRdb keeps only in-frame clones here, not all; method: immunoSEQ multiplex PCR. The table lists about 400,000 clones, roughly 89% of them singletons. Sequencing input: PBMCs or T cells enriched from blood (not recorded which). The receptor source for this set is a woman in her twenties or thirties who had recovered from COVID-19. The CDR3 runs from the conserved cysteine through the conserved F or W. A D gene is named only where the DNA matches it firmly. Clone size is not always given. Where it is, it says once, few, many or a class for expanded clones.

D gene	clone size	V gene	J gene	CDR3 DNA	CDR3 protein
-	-	TRBV27	TRBJ1-6	TGTGCCAGCAGTTTCGAGGGAAGAGTTTCACCCCTCCACTTT	CASSFEGRVSPLHF
TRBD2	-	TRBV30	TRBJ2-1	TGTGCCTGGAGTGGGGGACTAGGGGTCGATGAGCAGTTCTTC	CAWSGGLGVDEQFF
TRBD2	-	TRBV19	TRBJ2-1	TGTGCCGCGGGACTATCCTACAATGAGCAGTTCTTC	CAAGLSYNEQFF
-	-	TRBV21-1	TRBJ1-1	TGTGCCAGCAGCAAAGGCAGGGCTGAAGCTTTCTTT	CASSKGRAEAFF
-	-	TRBV7-9	TRBJ1-1	TGTGCCAGCAGCCCAACCAGGGCCACTGAAGCTTTCTTT	CASSPTRATEAFF
TRBD1	-	TRBV28	TRBJ1-5	TGTGCCAGCAGTTGGACAGGGGGGGAAAATCAGCCCCAGCATTTT	CASSWTGGENQPQHF
TRBD1	-	TRBV7-9	TRBJ2-7	TGTGCCAGCAGCTCCGGGACAGGGTACTACGAGCAGTACTTC	CASSSGTGYYEQYF
-	-	TRBV7-9	TRBJ1-3	TGTGCCAGCAGCCGAGAACTAGGCCTTGGAAACACCATATATTTT	CASSRELGLGNTIYF
-	-	TRBV13	TRBJ2-7	TGTGCCAGCAGCTTAGCGGGAACTTACGAGCAGTACTTC	CASSLAGTYEQYF
-	-	TRBV20-1	TRBJ2-1	TGCAGTGCTAGAGATCCGAATGAGCAGTTCTTC	CSARDPNEQFF
TRBD1	many	TRBV6-5	TRBJ1-5	TGTGCCAGCACCGGGACAGTCAATCAGCCCCAGCATTTT	CASTGTVNQPQHF
TRBD1	-	TRBV30	TRBJ1-2	TGTGCCTGGCTACTACCGGGACAGGGATACTATGGCTACACCTTC	CAWLLPGQGYYGYTF
TRBD1	once	TRBV19	TRBJ1-6	TGTGCCAGCCTCCCGGGACAGGGTTATTCACCCCTCCACTTT	CASLPGQGYSPLHF
-	-	TRBV15	TRBJ1-5	TGTGCCACCAGCACCATAGATCAGCCCCAGCATTTT	CATSTIDQPQHF
TRBD1	-	TRBV24-1	TRBJ2-2	TGTGCCACCAGTGATTCCGGGACAGGAGACACCGGGGAGCTGTTTTTT	CATSDSGTGDTGELFF
-	few	TRBV24-1	TRBJ2-1	TGTGCCACCAGTGGCGTGAGCTCCTACAATGAGCAGTTCTTC	CATSGVSSYNEQFF
-	-	TRBV19	TRBJ1-5	TGTGCCAGTAGTATTCGGGGAGGCAATCAGCCCCAGCATTTT	CASSIRGGNQPQHF
TRBD1	once	TRBV10-2	TRBJ1-1	TGCGCCAGCAGAGGAAACAGGGGGGCGCAAGGAGCTTTCTTT	CASRGNRGAQGAFF
-	once	TRBV7-8	TRBJ1-2	TGTGCCAGCAGCTCACGGGGGGGCCCCGCTAACTATGGCTACACCTTC	CASSSRGGPANYGYTF
TRBD1	once	TRBV9	TRBJ1-2	TGTGCCAGCAGCGCCCGACGAACAGGGGTCGGGTATGGCTACACCTTC	CASSARRTGVGYGYTF
-	-	TRBV5-1	TRBJ1-3	TGCGCCAGCAGCTTGACAGGGATTAGCTCTGGAAACACCATATATTTT	CASSLTGISSGNTIYF
-	-	TRBV7-9	TRBJ1-1	TGTGCCAGCAGCTCCGCAGCAGGGATCATGAACACTGAAGCTTTCTTT	CASSSAAGIMNTEAFF